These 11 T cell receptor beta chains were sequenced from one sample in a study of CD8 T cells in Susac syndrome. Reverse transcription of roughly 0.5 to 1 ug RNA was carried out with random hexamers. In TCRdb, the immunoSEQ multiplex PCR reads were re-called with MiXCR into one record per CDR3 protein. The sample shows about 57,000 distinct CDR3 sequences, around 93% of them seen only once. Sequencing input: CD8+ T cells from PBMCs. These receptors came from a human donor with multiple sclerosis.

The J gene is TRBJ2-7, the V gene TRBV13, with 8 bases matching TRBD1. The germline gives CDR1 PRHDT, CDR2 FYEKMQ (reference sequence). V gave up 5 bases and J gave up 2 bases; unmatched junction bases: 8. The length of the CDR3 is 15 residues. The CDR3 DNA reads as TGTGCCAGCAGCCCTGGACAGGGCGGGACCTACGAGCAGTACTTC. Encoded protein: CASSPGQGGTYEQYF.

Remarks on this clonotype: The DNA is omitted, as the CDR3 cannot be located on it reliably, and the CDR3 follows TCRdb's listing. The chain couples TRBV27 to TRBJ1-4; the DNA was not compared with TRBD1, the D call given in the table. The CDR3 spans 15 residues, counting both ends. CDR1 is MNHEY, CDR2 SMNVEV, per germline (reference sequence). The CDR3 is CASSLTGQIMKNCFF.

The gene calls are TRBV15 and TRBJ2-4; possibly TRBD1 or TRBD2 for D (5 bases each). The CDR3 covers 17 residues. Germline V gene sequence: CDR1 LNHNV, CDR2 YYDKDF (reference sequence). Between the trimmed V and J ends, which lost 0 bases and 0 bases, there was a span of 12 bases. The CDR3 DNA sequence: TGTGCCACCAGCAGAGATCGGGACGGGGTAGCCAAAAACATTCAGTACTTC. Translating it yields CATSRDRDGVAKNIQYF.

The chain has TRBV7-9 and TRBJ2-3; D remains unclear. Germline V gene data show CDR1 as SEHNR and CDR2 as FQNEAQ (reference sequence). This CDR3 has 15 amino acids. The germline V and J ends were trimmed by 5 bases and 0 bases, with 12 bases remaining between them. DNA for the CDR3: TGTGCCAGCAGCCCCAGTTTTGCTAGCACAGATACGCAGTATTTT. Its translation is CASSPSFASTDTQYF. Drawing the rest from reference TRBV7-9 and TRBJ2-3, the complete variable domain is DTGVSQNPRHKITKRGQNVTFRCDPISEHNRLYWYRQTLGQGPEFLTYFQNEAQLEKSRLLSDRFSAERPKGSFSTLEIQRTEQGDSAMYLCASSPSFASTDTQYFGPGTRLTVL.

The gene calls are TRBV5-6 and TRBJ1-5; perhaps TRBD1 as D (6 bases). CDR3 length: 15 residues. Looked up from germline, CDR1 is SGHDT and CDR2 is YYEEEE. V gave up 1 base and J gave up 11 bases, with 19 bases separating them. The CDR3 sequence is CASSLLRDTSIAQHF. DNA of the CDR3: TGTGCCAGCAGCTTGCTCCGGGACACCTCTATAGCCCAGCATTTT.

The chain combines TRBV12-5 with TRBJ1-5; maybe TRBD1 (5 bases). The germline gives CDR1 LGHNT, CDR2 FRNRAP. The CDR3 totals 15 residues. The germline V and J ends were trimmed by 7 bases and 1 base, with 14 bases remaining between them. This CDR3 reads CASAFTAGSNQPQHF. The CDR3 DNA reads TGTGCTAGTGCCTTCACAGCAGGGAGCAATCAGCCCCAGCATTTT.

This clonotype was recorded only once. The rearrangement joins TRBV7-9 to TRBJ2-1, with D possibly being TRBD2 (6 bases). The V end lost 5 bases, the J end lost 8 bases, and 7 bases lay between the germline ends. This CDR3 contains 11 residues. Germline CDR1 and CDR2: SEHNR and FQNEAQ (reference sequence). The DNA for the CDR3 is TGTGCCAGCAGCCAGCGGGATGAGCAGTTCTTC. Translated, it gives CASSQRDEQFF.

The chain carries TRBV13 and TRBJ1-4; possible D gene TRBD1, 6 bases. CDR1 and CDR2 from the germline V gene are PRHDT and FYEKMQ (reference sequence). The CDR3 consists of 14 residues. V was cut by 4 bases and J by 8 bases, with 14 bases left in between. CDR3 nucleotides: TGTGCCAGCAGCTCCTACAGGGAAGGGGAAAAACTGTTTTTT. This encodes CASSSYREGEKLFF.

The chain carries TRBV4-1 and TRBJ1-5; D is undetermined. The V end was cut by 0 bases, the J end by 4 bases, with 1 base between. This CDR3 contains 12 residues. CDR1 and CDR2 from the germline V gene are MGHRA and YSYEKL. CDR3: CASSQDNQPQHF. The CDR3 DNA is TGCGCCAGCAGCCAAGATAATCAGCCCCAGCATTTT.

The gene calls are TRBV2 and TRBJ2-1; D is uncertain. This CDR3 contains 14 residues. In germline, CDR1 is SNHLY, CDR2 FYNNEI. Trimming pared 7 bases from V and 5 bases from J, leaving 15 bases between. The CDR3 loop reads CASTRRGRDNEQFF. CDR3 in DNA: TGTGCCAGCACTAGACGAGGACGTGACAATGAGCAGTTCTTC.

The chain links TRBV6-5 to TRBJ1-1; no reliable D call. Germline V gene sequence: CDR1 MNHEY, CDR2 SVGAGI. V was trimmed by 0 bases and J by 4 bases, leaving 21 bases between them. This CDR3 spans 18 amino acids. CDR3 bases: TGTGCCAGCAGTTACTCAAGGGAAAAACACTCGGGAGCCACTGAAGCTTTCTTT. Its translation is CASSYSREKHSGATEAFF.